Listed here is a single T cell receptor (beta chain). Trimming cost V 4 bases and J 7 bases, with 19 bases left between them. There are 15 residues in the CDR3. Germline assignment: CDR1 MDHEN and CDR2 SYDVKM. This sample was taken from a study of shared clonotypes between healthy human individuals. Assay: immunoSEQ multiplex PCR; the TCRdb copy retains only in-frame clones and omits some. The table has about 1 million clones, around 75% seen once; the top ten hold nearly 1.5%. This chain uses TRBV28 with TRBJ2-5; maybe TRBD1 (6 bases). This clonotype originated in a man between 18 and 29 years old in good health. Sequenced sample: memory CD4+ T cells sorted from blood. The sample's subset: CD45RA-negative fraction. The CDR3 bases are TGTGCCAGCAGTTCCCAGGGGCTAAGCCACAGGACCCAGTACTTC. Its protein product is CASSSQGLSHRTQYF.